Below are 4 T cell receptor beta chains sequenced from a single sample in a study of cytomegalovirus exposure and HLA in healthy donors. The assay was immunoSEQ multiplex PCR, and TCRdb's table has in-frame clones only and misses some. Counted here are 150,000 to 200,000 clones, 85% occurring once; the ten biggest clones make up about 16%. Sequenced input: PBMCs. Every receptor here comes from a man aged 18 to 35 in good health and CMV-seropositive.

The genes are TRBV2 and TRBJ1-1, with D maybe TRBD1 (5 bases). Per germline, CDR1 SNHLY and CDR2 FYNNEI. Trimming removed 2 bases from V and 2 bases from J, with 9 bases in between. The CDR3 is 14 residues long. CDR3 region: CASSESQANTEAFF. In DNA, the CDR3 is TGTGCCAGCAGTGAATCACAGGCCAACACTGAAGCTTTCTTT.

CDR3 in DNA: TGTGCCAGCAGTCCTTCGGACAGACGCTATGGCTACACCTTC. This encodes CASSPSDRRYGYTF. This chain links TRBV6-5 with TRBJ1-2; tentatively, D is TRBD1 (6 bases). Germline lookup yields CDR1 MNHEY and CDR2 SVGAGI. The CDR3 length is 14 residues. The V end was cut by 5 bases, the J end by 4 bases, with 14 bases between.

This chain links TRBV10-3 with TRBJ2-5; 7 bases map to TRBD1. The CDR3 loop spans 16 amino acids. V was clipped by 3 bases and J by 0 bases; unmatched bases: 7. CDR1 and CDR2 (germline): ENHRY, SYGVKD. The DNA of the CDR3 is TGTGCCATCAGTGATTTTGGCAGGGGGTACCAAGAGACCCAGTACTTC. Translating gives CAISDFGRGYQETQYF.

This clone is a singleton in its sample. The J gene is TRBJ1-2, the V gene TRBV19; D call uncertain. The V end was cut by 4 bases, the J end by 5 bases, with 14 bases between. The germline V gene has CDR1 LNHDA and CDR2 SQIVND (reference sequence). The CDR3 is 14 residues long. The DNA for the CDR3 is TGTGCCAGTAGTACCGCCGAGGCGCAGTATGGCTACACCTTC. This sequence encodes CASSTAEAQYGYTF.